This T cell receptor (beta chain) was retrieved from a study of radiation and T cells in renal cell carcinoma. The length of the CDR3 is 16 residues. V was pared by 3 bases and J by 5 bases, with 12 bases of the junction left unmatched. Germline V gives CDR1 GTSNPN, CDR2 SVGIG (reference sequence). The assay was immunoSEQ multiplex PCR, and TCRdb's table has in-frame clones only and misses some. The sample has 140,000 to 150,000 clones, about 87% seen once. Time point of the sample: baseline pretreatment blood. As to treatment: 15 Gy SBRT to primary tumor, nephrectomy 4 weeks later. Serial blood draws occurred at baseline and 2 and 4 weeks post-SBRT.

The source of this sequence is a woman in her seventies with renal cell carcinoma. Source: blood, taken from a patient whose treatment included radiotherapy and nephrectomy. This sequence joins TRBV30 and TRBJ2-4, with 8 bases lining up with TRBD2. CDR3 bases: TGTGCCTGGAGGGGGCCGGGGGGGGCGCGGGAAAACATTCAGTACTTC. Translated: CAWRGPGGARENIQYF.